This is a list of T cell receptor beta chains from one sample in a study of T cells in Graves' hyperthyroidism and ophthalmopathy. TCRdb reanalysed the multiplex PCR reads using MiXCR and keeps one entry per CDR3 protein. The sample holds 300,000 to 400,000 distinct CDR3 sequences, around a sixth seen once. The sequencing input was blood. These receptors came from a woman in her forties or fifties with Graves' hyperthyroidism. CDR3s include the opening cysteine and the closing phenylalanine or tryptophan. The D gene is left open where the match is weak. Where a row states a size, it is once, few, many or the class of an expanded clone; other rows omit it.

V gene	D gene	J gene	clone size	CDR3 protein	CDR3 DNA
TRBV18	NA	TRBJ2-1	many	CASSPPPRGNEQFF	TGTGCCAGCTCACCGCCACCTCGAGGGAATGAGCAGTTCTTC
TRBV2	TRBD2	TRBJ2-1	many	CASRLRTSSYNEQFF	TGTGCCAGCAGATTAAGGACTAGCTCCTACAATGAGCAGTTCTTC
TRBV20-1	NA	TRBJ2-7	many	CSARDMDTSYEQYF	TGCAGTGCTAGAGATATGGACACCTCCTACGAGCAGTACTTC
TRBV12-3/TRBV12-4	NA	TRBJ1-5	many	CASSLGPGSDSNQPQHF	TGTGCCAGCAGTCTGGGGCCGGGGAGCGATAGCAATCAGCCCCAGCATTTT
TRBV6-1	TRBD2	TRBJ2-3	few	CASSEWTSGGGADTQYF	TGTGCCAGCAGTGAATGGACTAGCGGGGGCGGTGCAGATACGCAGTATTTT
TRBV2	NA	TRBJ2-1	many	CASGPRVYNEQFF	TGTGCCAGCGGCCCCCGCGTTTACAATGAGCAGTTCTTC
TRBV19	NA	TRBJ2-5	few	CASSRTTQETQYF	TGTGCCAGTAGCCGGACTACCCAAGAGACCCAGTACTTC
TRBV20-1	NA	TRBJ2-5	many	CSAREGAPAETQYF	TGCAGTGCTAGGGAGGGGGCCCCCGCAGAGACCCAGTACTTC
TRBV4-1	TRBD2	TRBJ2-7	NA	CASSQSVAGPYEQYF	TGCGCCAGCAGCCAAAGTGTAGCGGGGCCCTACGAGCAGTACTTC
TRBV7-8	NA	TRBJ1-6	NA	CASSSYPSRAGMNSPLHF	TGTGCCAGCAGCTCCTACCCCTCAAGGGCAGGGATGAATTCACCCCTCCACTTT
TRBV5-5	NA	TRBJ1-1	many	CASSFQGSTEAFF	TGTGCCAGCAGCTTCCAGGGGTCCACTGAAGCTTTCTTT
TRBV29-1	NA	TRBJ1-1	NA	CSVVSLGTEAFF	TGCAGCGTTGTAAGCCTGGGCACTGAAGCTTTCTTT
TRBV19	NA	TRBJ2-1	NA	CASSIDRWGIGNEQFF	TGTGCCAGTAGTATAGATCGTTGGGGGATTGGCAATGAGCAGTTCTTC
TRBV10-3	TRBD2	TRBJ2-1	NA	CAISEGLAAYNEQFF	TGTGCCATCAGTGAGGGACTAGCGGCGTACAATGAGCAGTTCTTC
TRBV20-1	TRBD2	TRBJ2-1	many	CSARTSGDYNEQFF	TGCAGTGCTAGAACTAGCGGGGACTACAATGAGCAGTTCTTC
TRBV7-9	TRBD1	TRBJ2-3	few	CASSFGQDTDTQYF	TGTGCCAGCAGCTTTGGACAGGACACAGATACGCAGTATTTT
TRBV10-3	TRBD1	TRBJ1-2	few	CAINDRGGNYGYTF	TGTGCCATCAACGACAGGGGGGGGAACTATGGCTACACCTTC
TRBV5-1	NA	TRBJ1-1	NA	CASSPGWGNLEAFF	TGCGCCAGCAGCCCCGGATGGGGGAACCTTGAAGCTTTCTTT
TRBV7-9	TRBD1	TRBJ2-1	many	CASSPQDRGSNNEQFF	TGTGCCAGCAGCCCACAGGACAGGGGGAGCAACAATGAGCAGTTCTTC
TRBV12-3/TRBV12-4	TRBD1	TRBJ1-1	many	CASSVRDRNTEAFF	TGTGCCAGCAGTGTCCGGGACAGGAACACTGAAGCTTTCTTT
TRBV5-4	NA	TRBJ1-4	NA	CASSSEQNEKLFF	TGTGCCAGCAGCTCCGAGCAGAATGAAAAACTGTTTTTT
TRBV28	NA	TRBJ1-1	many	CASSPLPRTEAFF	TGTGCCAGCAGTCCCCTCCCGAGGACTGAAGCTTTCTTT
TRBV20-1	NA	TRBJ2-3	few	CSAREVGEATDTQYF	TGCAGTGCTAGAGAGGTGGGAGAGGCCACAGATACGCAGTATTTT